The TCR beta chain under discussion was sequenced for a study of cytomegalovirus exposure and HLA in healthy donors. Study conclusions and caveats: A highly shared variant cluster was judged a likely technical artifact. TCR association rates varied by HLA locus in a later analysis, with DRB1 highest and HLA-C lowest. There were reportedly fewer N-insertions in an Asian-associated ancestry cluster than the approximately 640-donor mean, in a later analysis. Later analysis suggested links between common viral pathogens and several top significant clusters.

This CDR3 is built from 14 residues. V gave up 7 bases and J gave up 7 bases, with 17 bases separating them. Germline V gives CDR1 LNHDA, CDR2 SQIVND (reference sequence). The PCR employed 60 Vbeta primers together with 13 Jbeta primers. The data were produced by immunoSEQ multiplex PCR, yet TCRdb's version contains in-frame clones alone and is incomplete. The sample consists of about 200,000 clones, about 83% of them appearing once. To note about this clone: Its antigen is undetermined.

The clonotype comes from a man in his forties or fifties in good health and CMV-seronegative. The V gene is TRBV19, the J gene TRBJ1-3, with D tentatively TRBD1 (6 bases). Sample: PBMCs. The DNA of the CDR3 is TGTGCCAGTACCCTCCCGGAGGGGGGGAACACCATATATTTT. It is translated as CASTLPEGGNTIYF.